This T cell receptor beta chain was sequenced during a study of blood T cell repertoires in COVID-19. Overall study: Samples came from the United States, Italy and Spain, spanning acute and convalescent COVID-19.

Germline assignment: CDR1 SGHNT and CDR2 YYREEE (reference sequence). The CDR3 has 14 amino acids. V lost 4 bases and J lost 7; bases outside the gene matches: 7. It was during active infection that Seattle patients were enrolled and then longitudinally followed. Original methodology: It was from reference gene primer amplification that nucleated cell counts were estimated. The table came from immunoSEQ multiplex PCR; TCRdb's copy has only in-frame clones and leaves some out. Clone size and V and J calls were adopted from that table, with D and trimming inferred from the DNA. The sample has just under 350,000 clones; over 80% are singletons.

The TCR comes from a woman between 45 and 60 years old with COVID-19, enrolled during active disease. The chain links TRBV5-4 to TRBJ1-5, with 8 bases identical to TRBD1. The sample comprised peripheral blood. DNA for the CDR3: TGTGCCAGCAGCCACCAGGGGGCAGAACAGCCCCAGCATTTT. It yields the protein CASSHQGAEQPQHF. Based on the CDR3 plus reference TRBV5-4 and TRBJ1-5, the full variable domain is ETGVTQSPTHLIKTRGQQVTLRCSSQSGHNTVSWYQQALGQGPQFIFQYYREEENGRGNFPPRFSGLQFPNYSSELNVNALELDDSALYLCASSHQGAEQPQHFGDGTRLSIL.